The sequence of this T cell receptor beta chain was determined in a study of Graves' ophthalmopathy and Graves' hyperthyroidism. Findings and limits, study-wide: The model achieved roughly 69% sensitivity and 72.22% specificity for ophthalmopathy progression. Blood samples also showed most expanded thyroid clonotypes exceeding 0.001 frequency.

Investigators amplified TCR beta CDR3 regions from RNA transcripts. An opening RT-PCR round employed HTBI primers and preceded a second-round multiplex PCR. TCRdb passed the multiplex PCR reads through MiXCR, listing each CDR3 protein once. The data hold a few hundred thousand distinct CDR3 sequences, with under 45% observed a single time. In germline, CDR1 is SGHTA, CDR2 FQGNSA. V dropped 5 bases and J dropped 0 bases, with 13 bases sitting between them. The CDR3 runs to 15 residues. There are many counts of this clonotype. Antigen: not known. Aged 18 to 65, hyperthyroidism patients had been newly diagnosed, with under 2 months' duration.

This TCR was recovered from an adult man with Graves' hyperthyroidism. The sample was peripheral blood or thyroid tissue (not recorded which). J is TRBJ2-5 and V is TRBV7-2; D is ambiguous. The CDR3 region has the DNA TGTGCCAGCAGCGCCCGTTTGTCCCACCAAGAGACCCAGTACTTC. This gives the protein CASSARLSHQETQYF.